This is a list of T cell receptor beta chains from one sample in a study of cytomegalovirus exposure and HLA in healthy donors. The table came from immunoSEQ multiplex PCR; TCRdb's copy has only in-frame clones and leaves some out. This table holds under 50,000 clones, 94% found once. Specimen: PBMCs. These receptors were taken from a young woman in good health and CMV-seropositive. Each CDR3 is given with its conserved first and last residue. The order of the fields is clone size, D gene, J gene, V gene, CDR3 length, CDR3 DNA, CDR3 protein. D genes are given only for firm matches. Clone size is not always given. Where it is, it says once, few, many or a class for expanded clones.

clone size: .; D gene: .; J gene: TRBJ2-2; V gene: TRBV11-2; CDR3 length: 14; CDR3 DNA: TGTGCCAGCAGCTTATGGCGGGGCACCGGGGAGCTGTTTTTT; CDR3 protein: CASSLWRGTGELFF
clone size: .; D gene: .; J gene: TRBJ2-2; V gene: TRBV7-9; CDR3 length: 17; CDR3 DNA: TGTGCCAGCAGCTTAGCTAAATCGCCCGGGTACACCGGGGAGCTGTTTTTT; CDR3 protein: CASSLAKSPGYTGELFF
clone size: .; D gene: TRBD2; J gene: TRBJ2-7; V gene: TRBV6-6; CDR3 length: 15; CDR3 DNA: TGTGCCAGCAGCATCGGGACTAGCGGGACGTACGAGCAGTACTTC; CDR3 protein: CASSIGTSGTYEQYF
clone size: .; D gene: .; J gene: TRBJ2-2; V gene: TRBV5-1; CDR3 length: 14; CDR3 DNA: TGCGCCAGCAGCTTGATGGGGGCCACCGGGGAGCTGTTTTTT; CDR3 protein: CASSLMGATGELFF
clone size: .; D gene: .; J gene: TRBJ1-4; V gene: TRBV4-2; CDR3 length: 16; CDR3 DNA: TGTGCCAGCAGCCAATCTCCAGGCCAGGGTAATGAAAAACTGTTTTTT; CDR3 protein: CASSQSPGQGNEKLFF
clone size: .; D gene: TRBD1; J gene: TRBJ1-1; V gene: TRBV18; CDR3 length: 14; CDR3 DNA: TGTGCCAGCTTACCGGGACAGGTGAACACTGAAGCTTTCTTT; CDR3 protein: CASLPGQVNTEAFF
clone size: .; D gene: .; J gene: TRBJ2-3; V gene: TRBV12-5; CDR3 length: 12; CDR3 DNA: TGTGCTACGAGCGGCGGTACAGATACGCAGTATTTT; CDR3 protein: CATSGGTDTQYF
clone size: once; D gene: .; J gene: TRBJ2-5; V gene: TRBV12-2; CDR3 length: 14; CDR3 DNA: TGTGCAAGTCGCCGACTAGCGGTTCAAGAGACCCAGTACTTC; CDR3 protein: CASRRLAVQETQYF
clone size: once; D gene: .; J gene: TRBJ1-2; V gene: TRBV5-6; CDR3 length: 16; CDR3 DNA: TGTGCCAGCAGCCCAGCCATTGGAGGGATTAACTATGGCTACACCTTC; CDR3 protein: CASSPAIGGINYGYTF
clone size: .; D gene: .; J gene: TRBJ2-7; V gene: TRBV19; CDR3 length: 14; CDR3 DNA: TGTGCCAGCTCACCCCCGGGGGAGGTCTACGAGCAGTACTTC; CDR3 protein: CASSPPGEVYEQYF
clone size: .; D gene: .; J gene: TRBJ1-4; V gene: TRBV7-8; CDR3 length: 15; CDR3 DNA: TGTGCCAGCAGCGTACGAGACAGTTCCAATGAAAAACTGTTTTTT; CDR3 protein: CASSVRDSSNEKLFF
clone size: .; D gene: .; J gene: TRBJ2-5; V gene: TRBV18; CDR3 length: 11; CDR3 DNA: TGTGCCAGCTCACCAAGCGAGACCCAGTACTTC; CDR3 protein: CASSPSETQYF
clone size: .; D gene: TRBD2; J gene: TRBJ2-1; V gene: TRBV5-6; CDR3 length: 16; CDR3 DNA: TGTGCCAGCAGCTTGACCGGGGGGACTGCGGGGAATGAGCAGTTCTTC; CDR3 protein: CASSLTGGTAGNEQFF
clone size: .; D gene: TRBD2; J gene: TRBJ2-3; V gene: TRBV6-4; CDR3 length: 15; CDR3 DNA: TGTGCCAGCAGTGACTCACTAGCGGGAGCAGATACGCAGTATTTT; CDR3 protein: CASSDSLAGADTQYF
clone size: .; D gene: .; J gene: TRBJ2-3; V gene: TRBV18; CDR3 length: 14; CDR3 DNA: TGTGCCAGCTCACCAAGCAGGGTCACAGATACGCAGTATTTT; CDR3 protein: CASSPSRVTDTQYF
clone size: .; D gene: TRBD2; J gene: TRBJ2-7; V gene: TRBV2; CDR3 length: 14; CDR3 DNA: TGTGCCAGCAGGAGTCGGGAGGGCTCCTACGAGCAGTACTTC; CDR3 protein: CASRSREGSYEQYF
clone size: .; D gene: .; J gene: TRBJ2-7; V gene: TRBV9; CDR3 length: 15; CDR3 DNA: TGTGCCAGCAGTCGCCTGCCGGGGAAATCCTACGAGCAGTACTTC; CDR3 protein: CASSRLPGKSYEQYF
clone size: .; D gene: TRBD2; J gene: TRBJ2-1; V gene: TRBV6-4; CDR3 length: 15; CDR3 DNA: TGTGCCAGCAGTGACGGAGCGGGAGGCCACAATGAGCAGTTCTTC; CDR3 protein: CASSDGAGGHNEQFF
clone size: .; D gene: TRBD1; J gene: TRBJ1-5; V gene: TRBV6-1; CDR3 length: 14; CDR3 DNA: TGTGCCAGCAGCCCGGGACAGGGCAATCAGCCCCAGCATTTT; CDR3 protein: CASSPGQGNQPQHF
clone size: .; D gene: .; J gene: TRBJ2-1; V gene: TRBV15; CDR3 length: 14; CDR3 DNA: TGTGCCACCAGCAGAGGTGGAGGTTACAATGAGCAGTTCTTC; CDR3 protein: CATSRGGGYNEQFF
clone size: .; D gene: TRBD1; J gene: TRBJ2-2; V gene: TRBV27; CDR3 length: 16; CDR3 DNA: TGTGCCAGCAGTACCTGGGACAGGGCAAACACCGGGGAGCTGTTTTTT; CDR3 protein: CASSTWDRANTGELFF
clone size: .; D gene: TRBD2; J gene: TRBJ2-1; V gene: TRBV5-6; CDR3 length: 15; CDR3 DNA: TGTGCCAGCAGCTTGGGGTCGGGAGGGTACAATGAGCAGTTCTTC; CDR3 protein: CASSLGSGGYNEQFF
clone size: .; D gene: .; J gene: TRBJ1-5; V gene: TRBV30; CDR3 length: 13; CDR3 DNA: TGTGCCTGGAGTCATGGGCGAGATCAGCCCCAGCATTTT; CDR3 protein: CAWSHGRDQPQHF
clone size: .; D gene: .; J gene: TRBJ2-7; V gene: TRBV6-1; CDR3 length: 14; CDR3 DNA: TGTGCCAGCAGTGGGGGAGCAGCCACCTACGAGCAGTACTTC; CDR3 protein: CASSGGAATYEQYF
clone size: .; D gene: TRBD2; J gene: TRBJ2-7; V gene: TRBV7-2; CDR3 length: 15; CDR3 DNA: TGTGCCAGCAGCTTAGCGGGAGGGCCTATCTACGAGCAGTACTTC; CDR3 protein: CASSLAGGPIYEQYF
clone size: once; D gene: .; J gene: TRBJ1-1; V gene: TRBV27; CDR3 length: 13; CDR3 DNA: TGTGCCAGCAGTCAAAGACAGAACACTGAAGCTTTCTTT; CDR3 protein: CASSQRQNTEAFF
clone size: few; D gene: .; J gene: TRBJ2-1; V gene: TRBV5-4; CDR3 length: 12; CDR3 DNA: TGTGCCAGCAGCACAGGGACCAATGAGCAGTTCTTC; CDR3 protein: CASSTGTNEQFF
clone size: .; D gene: .; J gene: TRBJ1-3; V gene: TRBV7-9; CDR3 length: 12; CDR3 DNA: TGTGCCAGCAGCTTAGGTCAGAACACCATATATTTT; CDR3 protein: CASSLGQNTIYF
clone size: .; D gene: TRBD2; J gene: TRBJ2-3; V gene: TRBV28; CDR3 length: 15; CDR3 DNA: TGTGCCAGCACTCGACTAGCGGGAGATACAGATACGCAGTATTTT; CDR3 protein: CASTRLAGDTDTQYF
clone size: .; D gene: TRBD1; J gene: TRBJ1-6; V gene: TRBV9; CDR3 length: 14; CDR3 DNA: TGTGCCAGCAGCACCACAGGGGGTGGTTCACCCCTCCACTTT; CDR3 protein: CASSTTGGGSPLHF
clone size: .; D gene: TRBD2; J gene: TRBJ2-2; V gene: TRBV4-2; CDR3 length: 16; CDR3 DNA: TGTGCCAGCAGCCAACTTAGCGGGAGCGCCACCGGGGAGCTGTTTTTT; CDR3 protein: CASSQLSGSATGELFF
clone size: .; D gene: TRBD2; J gene: TRBJ2-1; V gene: TRBV11-2; CDR3 length: 17; CDR3 DNA: TGTGCCAGCAGCTCCGGATCAGCGGGATGGACCTACAATGAGCAGTTCTTC; CDR3 protein: CASSSGSAGWTYNEQFF
clone size: .; D gene: TRBD2; J gene: TRBJ2-2; V gene: TRBV7-6; CDR3 length: 17; CDR3 DNA: TGTGCCAGCAGCGAAGATGAGGGAGGGCCCAGGACCGGGGAGCTGTTTTTT; CDR3 protein: CASSEDEGGPRTGELFF
clone size: .; D gene: TRBD2; J gene: TRBJ2-7; V gene: TRBV4-1; CDR3 length: 17; CDR3 DNA: TGCGCCAGCAGCCAAGACGGTGTGCGGGAGACCTCCTACGAGCAGTACTTC; CDR3 protein: CASSQDGVRETSYEQYF
clone size: .; D gene: TRBD2; J gene: TRBJ2-3; V gene: TRBV13; CDR3 length: 16; CDR3 DNA: TGTGCCAGCAGCCTAACTAGCGGGAGTGGCACAGATACGCAGTATTTT; CDR3 protein: CASSLTSGSGTDTQYF
clone size: .; D gene: .; J gene: TRBJ1-1; V gene: TRBV5-3; CDR3 length: 17; CDR3 DNA: TGTGCCAGAAGCTTGATCCTTGTAAGGAGTTTGAACACTGAAGCTTTCTTT; CDR3 protein: CARSLILVRSLNTEAFF
clone size: .; D gene: TRBD2; J gene: TRBJ2-3; V gene: TRBV7-9; CDR3 length: 16; CDR3 DNA: TGTGCCAGCAGCTTCCGGACTAGCGGGAATGCAGATACGCAGTATTTT; CDR3 protein: CASSFRTSGNADTQYF
clone size: .; D gene: TRBD2; J gene: TRBJ2-2; V gene: TRBV27; CDR3 length: 21; CDR3 DNA: TGTGCCAGCAGACGCAAACGGGGGACTAGCGGGACCAATCCGAACACCGGGGAGCTGTTTTTT; CDR3 protein: CASRRKRGTSGTNPNTGELFF
clone size: .; D gene: TRBD2; J gene: TRBJ2-2; V gene: TRBV5-1; CDR3 length: 18; CDR3 DNA: TGCGCCAGCAGCTTGGACGGCCCGATGAGCGGGAGGGGCGGGGAGCTGTTTTTT; CDR3 protein: CASSLDGPMSGRGGELFF
clone size: .; D gene: .; J gene: TRBJ1-1; V gene: TRBV11-2; CDR3 length: 14; CDR3 DNA: TGTGCCAGCAGCTTAGTTCCGTTCGTCTCTGAAGCTTTCTTT; CDR3 protein: CASSLVPFVSEAFF
clone size: .; D gene: TRBD2; J gene: TRBJ2-7; V gene: TRBV5-6; CDR3 length: 12; CDR3 DNA: TGTGCCAGCAGCCTGGGACTAGCGGAGCAGTACTTC; CDR3 protein: CASSLGLAEQYF
clone size: .; D gene: TRBD1; J gene: TRBJ1-5; V gene: TRBV6-6; CDR3 length: 16; CDR3 DNA: TGTGCCAGCAGGTCGACAGGGGTACAGGACAATCAGCCCCAGCATTTT; CDR3 protein: CASRSTGVQDNQPQHF
clone size: .; D gene: TRBD1; J gene: TRBJ1-2; V gene: TRBV30; CDR3 length: 16; CDR3 DNA: TGTGCCTCTTCCCGGATAACAGGGGGGGCTAACTATGGCTACACCTTC; CDR3 protein: CASSRITGGANYGYTF
clone size: .; D gene: .; J gene: TRBJ2-3; V gene: TRBV7-2; CDR3 length: 16; CDR3 DNA: TGTGCCAGCAGCTTAGCGGGGGGGCGGACCTCAGATACGCAGTATTTT; CDR3 protein: CASSLAGGRTSDTQYF
clone size: once; D gene: .; J gene: TRBJ1-6; V gene: TRBV5-6; CDR3 length: 15; CDR3 DNA: TGTGCCAGCAGCTTGGGAGAATCCAAGAATTCACCCCTCCACTTT; CDR3 protein: CASSLGESKNSPLHF
clone size: once; D gene: .; J gene: TRBJ2-1; V gene: TRBV11-1; CDR3 length: 17; CDR3 DNA: TGTGCCAGCAGCTTAAAAGGACTCCGGGGAGAGCACGATGAGCAGTTCTTC; CDR3 protein: CASSLKGLRGEHDEQFF
clone size: .; D gene: .; J gene: TRBJ2-7; V gene: TRBV29-1; CDR3 length: 14; CDR3 DNA: TGCAGCGGTGGACCGGGACTGGAGAGTTACGAGCAGTACTTC; CDR3 protein: CSGGPGLESYEQYF
clone size: .; D gene: .; J gene: TRBJ2-3; V gene: TRBV2; CDR3 length: 13; CDR3 DNA: TGTGCCAGCAGTGCCAGGGTACCCGATACGCAGTATTTT; CDR3 protein: CASSARVPDTQYF
clone size: .; D gene: TRBD1; J gene: TRBJ2-6; V gene: TRBV5-6; CDR3 length: 15; CDR3 DNA: TGTGCCAGCAGCATGGGACAGCCTGTGGCCAACGTCCTGACTTTC; CDR3 protein: CASSMGQPVANVLTF
clone size: .; D gene: TRBD2; J gene: TRBJ2-1; V gene: TRBV11-2; CDR3 length: 16; CDR3 DNA: TGTGCCAGCAGCTTTAGACTAGCGGGGGTCTACAATGAGCAGTTCTTC; CDR3 protein: CASSFRLAGVYNEQFF
clone size: .; D gene: .; J gene: TRBJ2-7; V gene: TRBV7-9; CDR3 length: 14; CDR3 DNA: TGTGCCAGCAGCTACCGGGACTTTACCTACGAGCAGTACTTC; CDR3 protein: CASSYRDFTYEQYF
clone size: .; D gene: TRBD2; J gene: TRBJ2-7; V gene: TRBV6-6; CDR3 length: 15; CDR3 DNA: TGTGCCAGCAGCCGGCTAGCGGGAGGGGCCTACGAGCAGTACTTC; CDR3 protein: CASSRLAGGAYEQYF
clone size: .; D gene: TRBD2; J gene: TRBJ2-1; V gene: TRBV2; CDR3 length: 16; CDR3 DNA: TGTGCCAGCAGTGAGCTTCCGGGAGGGCCCGGGAATGAGCAGTTCTTC; CDR3 protein: CASSELPGGPGNEQFF